This T cell receptor beta chain was documented in a study of CD8 T cells in Susac syndrome. The germline V gene has CDR1 DFQATT and CDR2 SNEGSKA (reference sequence). The V end was cut by 0 bases, the J end by 6 bases, with 9 bases between. CDR3 length: 13 amino acids. Random hexamers were used to reverse transcribe 0.5 to 1 ug of RNA. TCRdb passed the immunoSEQ multiplex PCR reads through MiXCR, listing each CDR3 protein once. Of approximately 230,000 distinct CDR3 sequences listed, 85% to 95% were seen once; the top ten hold roughly 0.07%. Material: CD4+ T cells from PBMCs. V usage is TRBV20-1 and J usage is TRBJ1-5; a weak D match, TRBD1 (6 bases). The source is a human donor with multiple sclerosis. CDR3 DNA sequence: TGCAGTGCTAGAGAACAGGGAAGTCAGCCCCAGCATTTT. This sequence encodes CSAREQGSQPQHF.